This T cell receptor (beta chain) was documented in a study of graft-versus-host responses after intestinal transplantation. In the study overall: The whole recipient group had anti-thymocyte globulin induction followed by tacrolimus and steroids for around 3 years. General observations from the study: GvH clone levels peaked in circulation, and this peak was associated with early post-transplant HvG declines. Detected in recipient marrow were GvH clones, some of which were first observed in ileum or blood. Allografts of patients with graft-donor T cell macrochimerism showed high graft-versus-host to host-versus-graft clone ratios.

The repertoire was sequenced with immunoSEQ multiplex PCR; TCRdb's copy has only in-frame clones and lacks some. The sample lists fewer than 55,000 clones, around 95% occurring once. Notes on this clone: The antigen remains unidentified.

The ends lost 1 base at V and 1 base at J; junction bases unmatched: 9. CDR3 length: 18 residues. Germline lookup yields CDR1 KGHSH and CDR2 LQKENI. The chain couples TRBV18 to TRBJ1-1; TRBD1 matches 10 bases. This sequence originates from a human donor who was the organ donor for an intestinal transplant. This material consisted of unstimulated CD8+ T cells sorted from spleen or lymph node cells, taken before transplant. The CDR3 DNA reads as TGTGCCAGCTCACCACTCCCGGGACAGGGGATTTCGAACACTGAAGCTTTCTTT. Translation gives CASSPLPGQGISNTEAFF.